This TCR beta chain is from a study of blood T cell repertoires in COVID-19. Study information: There were acute and convalescent COVID-19 samples, and they came from the United States, Italy and Spain. Sample material is recorded as cDNA or gDNA derived from T cells, B-cell-depleted T cells, or PBMCs.

Authors' data handling: Amplification with reference gene primers provided the estimates of nucleated cell counts. Generated by immunoSEQ multiplex PCR, the TCRdb table keeps only in-frame clones and is missing some. V and J calls and clone size are those listed in that table; D and trimming were worked out from the DNA. The data contain 35,000 to 55,000 clones, around four fifths of them singletons. Germline CDR1 MNHEY, CDR2 SVGAGI. With 6 bases removed from V and 1 base from J, the gap between germline ends came to 9 bases. CDR3 length equals 13 residues. This receptor was obtained from a man aged 60-69 years with active COVID-19. The sequencing sample was made of peripheral blood. The chain combines TRBV6-5 with TRBJ1-1, with D unclear. CDR3 residues: CASSQAKNTEAFF. Written as DNA, the CDR3 is TGTGCCAGCAGCCAAGCCAAGAACACTGAAGCTTTCTTT.